This TCR beta chain was profiled in a study of T cells in Graves' hyperthyroidism and ophthalmopathy. CDR1 and CDR2 from the germline V gene are SGHVS and FQNEAQ. CDR3 length: 18 amino acids. V lost 3 bases, J lost 5 bases, and 25 bases lay in between. From approximately 9.3 ml of fresh peripheral blood, PBMCs were isolated. This clonotype has ten or more counts. Authors of the study amplified TCR beta CDR3 regions from RNA transcripts. Carried out on the TCR CDR3, a first-round RT-PCR used the HTBI primer set. TCRdb analysed the multiplex PCR reads with MiXCR anew, one entry per CDR3 protein. The sample contains over 350,000 distinct CDR3 sequences, roughly 14% of which appear only once.

This chain uses TRBV7-8 with TRBJ2-5, with a possible D match to TRBD2 (7 bases). Sequencing was done on a sample of blood. This sequence was found in a man younger than 35 with Graves' ophthalmopathy. CDR3 bases: TGTGCCAGCAGCTTTCTCACCGATCATTACAGGGAGGGGGAGACCCAGTACTTC. As protein: CASSFLTDHYREGETQYF.